This T cell receptor (beta chain) was retrieved from a study of T cell changes during pregnancy in multiple sclerosis. Measured with immunoSEQ multiplex PCR; TCRdb has only the in-frame clones, and not every one. This table has about 80,000 clones, 94% appearing once. Trimming took 1 base from V and 2 from J; bases not matched to a gene: 2. Looked up from germline, CDR1 is SGHAT and CDR2 is FQNNGV. The CDR3 extends over 14 amino acids. The rearrangement links TRBV11-2 to TRBJ2-7, with 7 positions matching TRBD1. The sequence derives from a female donor with multiple sclerosis, enrolled in a pregnancy study. The sequencing used peripheral blood, collected in the third trimester of pregnancy. CDR3 loop: CASSLGDSTYEQYF. DNA for the CDR3: TGTGCCAGCAGCTTAGGGGACAGTACCTACGAGCAGTACTTC.